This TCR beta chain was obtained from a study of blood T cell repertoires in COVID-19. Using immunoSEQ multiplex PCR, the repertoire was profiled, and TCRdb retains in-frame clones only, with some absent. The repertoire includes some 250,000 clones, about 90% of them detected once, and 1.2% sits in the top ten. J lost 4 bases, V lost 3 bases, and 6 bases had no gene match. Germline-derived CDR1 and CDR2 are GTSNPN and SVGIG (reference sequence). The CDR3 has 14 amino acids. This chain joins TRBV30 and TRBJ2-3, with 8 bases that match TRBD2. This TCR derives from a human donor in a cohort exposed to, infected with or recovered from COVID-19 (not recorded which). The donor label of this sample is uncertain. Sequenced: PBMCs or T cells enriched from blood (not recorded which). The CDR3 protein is CAWRSGGPSDTQYF. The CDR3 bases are TGTGCCTGGAGGTCGGGGGGGCCGTCAGATACGCAGTATTTT.